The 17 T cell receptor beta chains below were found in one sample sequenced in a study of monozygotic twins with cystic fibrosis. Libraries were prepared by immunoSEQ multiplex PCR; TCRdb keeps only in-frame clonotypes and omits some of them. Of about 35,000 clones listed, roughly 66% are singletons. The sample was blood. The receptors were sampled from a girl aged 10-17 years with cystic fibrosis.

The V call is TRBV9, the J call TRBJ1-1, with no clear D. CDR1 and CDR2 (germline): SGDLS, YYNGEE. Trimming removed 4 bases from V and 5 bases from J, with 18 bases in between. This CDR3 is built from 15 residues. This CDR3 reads CASSPLESSWTEAFF. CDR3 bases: TGTGCCAGCAGCCCCTTGGAAAGCTCGTGGACTGAAGCTTTCTTT.

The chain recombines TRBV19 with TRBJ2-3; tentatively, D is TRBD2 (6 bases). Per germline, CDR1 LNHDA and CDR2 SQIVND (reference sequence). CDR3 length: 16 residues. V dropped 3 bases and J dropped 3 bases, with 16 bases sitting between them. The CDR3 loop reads CASSMVGSGVTDTQYF. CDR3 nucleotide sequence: TGTGCCAGTAGTATGGTCGGTAGCGGCGTTACAGATACGCAGTATTTT.

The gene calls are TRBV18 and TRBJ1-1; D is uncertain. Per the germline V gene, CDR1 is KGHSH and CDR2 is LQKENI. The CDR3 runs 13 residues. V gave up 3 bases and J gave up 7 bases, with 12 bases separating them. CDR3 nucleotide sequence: TGTGCCAGCTCACCCCTGCTAGACAATGAAGCTTTCTTT. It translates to CASSPLLDNEAFF.

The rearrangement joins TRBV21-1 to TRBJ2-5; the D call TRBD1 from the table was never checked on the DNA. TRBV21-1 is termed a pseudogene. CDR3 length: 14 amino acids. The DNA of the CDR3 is TGTGCCAGCAGCGGCCGACAGGGCCAAGAGACCCAGTACTTC. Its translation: CASSGRQGQETQYF.

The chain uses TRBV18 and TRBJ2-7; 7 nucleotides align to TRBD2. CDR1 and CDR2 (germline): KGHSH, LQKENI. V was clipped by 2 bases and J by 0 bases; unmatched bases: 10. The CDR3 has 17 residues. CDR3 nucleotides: TGTGCCAGCTCACCAGGGGGTAGCGGGCCGAGCTCCTACGAGCAGTACGTC. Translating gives CASSPGGSGPSSYEQYV.

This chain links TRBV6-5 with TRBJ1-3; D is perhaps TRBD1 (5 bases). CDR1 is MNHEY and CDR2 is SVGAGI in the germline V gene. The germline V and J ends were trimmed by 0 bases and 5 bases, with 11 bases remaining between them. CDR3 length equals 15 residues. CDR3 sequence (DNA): TGTGCCAGCAGTTACTCGATCCAGGGACGAAACACCATATATTTT. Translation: CASSYSIQGRNTIYF.

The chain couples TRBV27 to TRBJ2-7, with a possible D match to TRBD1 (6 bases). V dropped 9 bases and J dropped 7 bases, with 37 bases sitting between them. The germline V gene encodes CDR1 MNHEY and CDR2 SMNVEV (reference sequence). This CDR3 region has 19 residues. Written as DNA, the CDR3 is TGTGCCAGAGTTCCCGATCTCATCGGGACACCTGATCCCTTAGTAGAGCAGTACTTC. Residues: CARVPDLIGTPDPLVEQYF.

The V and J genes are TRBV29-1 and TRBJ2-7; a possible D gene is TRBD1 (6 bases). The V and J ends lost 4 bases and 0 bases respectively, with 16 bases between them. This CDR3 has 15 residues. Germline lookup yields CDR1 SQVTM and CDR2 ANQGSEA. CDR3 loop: CSVVFDRRSSYEQYF. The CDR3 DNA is TGCAGCGTTGTATTCGACAGGCGGAGCTCCTACGAGCAGTACTTC.

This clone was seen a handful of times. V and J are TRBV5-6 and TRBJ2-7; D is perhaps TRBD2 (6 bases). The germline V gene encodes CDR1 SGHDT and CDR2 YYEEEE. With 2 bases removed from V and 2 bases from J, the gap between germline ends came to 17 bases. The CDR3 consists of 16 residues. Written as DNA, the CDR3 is TGTGCCAGCAGCTTTGCGAGGAGGGCTACAACCTACGAGCAGTACTTC. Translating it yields CASSFARRATTYEQYF.

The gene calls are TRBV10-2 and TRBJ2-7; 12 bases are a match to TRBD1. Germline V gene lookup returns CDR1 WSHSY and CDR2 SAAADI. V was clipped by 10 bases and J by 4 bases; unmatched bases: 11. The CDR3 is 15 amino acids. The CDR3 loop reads CATSSPGQGAYEQYV. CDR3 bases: TGCGCCACCTCATCCCCGGGACAGGGGGCGTACGAGCAGTACGTC.

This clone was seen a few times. CDR3 sequence (DNA): TGCGCCAGCAGCCCGGGAACGACTAGTCTGGAGACCCAGTACTTC. It codes for CASSPGTTSLETQYF. The V and J genes are TRBV5-1 and TRBJ2-5, with a possible D match to TRBD2 (6 bases). V lost 4 bases and J lost 5, with 18 bases in between. CDR1 is SGHRS, CDR2 YFSETQ, per germline. The CDR3 is 15 residues long.

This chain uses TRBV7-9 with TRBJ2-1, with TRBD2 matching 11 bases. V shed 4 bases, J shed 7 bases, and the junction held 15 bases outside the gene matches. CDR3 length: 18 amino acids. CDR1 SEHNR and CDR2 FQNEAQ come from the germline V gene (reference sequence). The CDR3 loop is CASSSMTSGIFPVNEQFF. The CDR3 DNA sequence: TGTGCCAGCAGCTCTATGACTAGCGGGATATTCCCGGTGAATGAGCAGTTCTTC.

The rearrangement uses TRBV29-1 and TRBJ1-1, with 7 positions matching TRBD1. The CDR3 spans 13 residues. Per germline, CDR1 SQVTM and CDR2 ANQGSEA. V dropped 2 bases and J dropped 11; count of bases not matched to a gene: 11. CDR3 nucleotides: TGCAGCGTTGAACAACTGGAGGGGGCGGCCGCTTTCTTT. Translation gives CSVEQLEGAAAFF.

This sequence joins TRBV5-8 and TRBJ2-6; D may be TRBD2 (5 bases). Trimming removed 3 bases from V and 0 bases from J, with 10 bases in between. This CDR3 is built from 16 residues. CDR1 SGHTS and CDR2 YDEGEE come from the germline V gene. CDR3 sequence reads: CASSSLDYSGANVLTF. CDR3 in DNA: TGTGCCAGCAGCTCCCTTGACTACTCTGGGGCCAACGTCCTGACTTTC. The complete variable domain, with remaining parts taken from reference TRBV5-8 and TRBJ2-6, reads EAGVTQSPTHLIKTRGQQATLRCSPISGHTSVYWYQQALGLGLQFLLWYDEGEERNRGNFPPRFSGRQFPNYSSELNVNALELEDSALYLCASSSLDYSGANVLTFGAGSRLTVL.

CDR3 protein: CASSLRGTGGGNTIYF. Written as DNA, the CDR3 is TGTGCCAGCAGTTTAAGGGGGACAGGGGGAGGAAACACCATATATTTT. The chain combines TRBV28 with TRBJ1-3, with TRBD1 identical over 11 bases. The CDR3 is 16 residues long. Germline V lookup: CDR1 MDHEN, CDR2 SYDVKM. The junction had 4 bases not matched to a gene; V was cut back by 2 bases and J by 4 bases.

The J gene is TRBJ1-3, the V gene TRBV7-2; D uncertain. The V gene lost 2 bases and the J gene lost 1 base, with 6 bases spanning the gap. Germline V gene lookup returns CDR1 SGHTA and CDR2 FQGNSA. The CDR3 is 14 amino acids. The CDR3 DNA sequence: TGTGCCAGCAGCTTAAGGGTGTCTGGAAACACCATATATTTT. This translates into CASSLRVSGNTIYF.

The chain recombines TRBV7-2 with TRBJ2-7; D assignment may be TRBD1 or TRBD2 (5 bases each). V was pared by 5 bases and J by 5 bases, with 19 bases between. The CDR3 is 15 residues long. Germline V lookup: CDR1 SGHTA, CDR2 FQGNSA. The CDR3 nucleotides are TGTGCCAGCAGCCCCCCGGGACGACCCACGGACGAGCAGTACTTC. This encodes CASSPPGRPTDEQYF.